Listed below are T cell receptor beta chains from one sample, sequenced in a study of T cells in Graves' hyperthyroidism and ophthalmopathy. TCRdb fed the multiplex PCR reads into MiXCR, producing one record per CDR3 protein. The table lists about 560,000 distinct CDR3 sequences, approximately 16% of them singletons. The sample consisted of blood. The receptors originated from a woman under 30 with Graves' hyperthyroidism. The CDR3 runs from the conserved cysteine through the conserved F or W. D genes are given only for firm matches. Rows may omit the clone size; those that give it use once, few, many or a size class.

clone_size | j_call | v_call | d_call | cdr3_nt | cdr3_aa
NA | TRBJ2-5 | TRBV4-2 | NA | TGTGCCAGCAGCCAAGAAGTGGCTGAAGAGACCCAGTACTTC | CASSQEVAEETQYF
many | TRBJ2-3 | TRBV2 | TRBD2 | TGTGCCAGCCTGGGACTAGAATCAGATACGCAGTATTTT | CASLGLESDTQYF
few | TRBJ2-3 | TRBV20-1 | NA | TGCAGTGCTAATCCGGGCGGGGTAAACACAGATACGCAGTATTTT | CSANPGGVNTDTQYF
few | TRBJ2-3 | TRBV10-1 | NA | TGCGCCAGCGGGAGGACCACACTGCCGACAGATACGCAGTATTTT | CASGRTTLPTDTQYF
many | TRBJ2-1 | TRBV11-2 | NA | TGTGCCAGCAGCTTACGTCCAGTCGAGCAGTTCTTC | CASSLRPVEQFF
many | TRBJ1-1 | TRBV12-3/TRBV12-4 | TRBD1 | TGTGCCAGCAGTCCCCCTGGGAGGGCAGGGGGCAACACTGAAGCTTTCTTT | CASSPPGRAGGNTEAFF
NA | TRBJ2-1 | TRBV3-1 | NA | TGTGCCAGCAGTCCCGGTGGTAGCGTGTACAATGAGCAGTTCTTC | CASSPGGSVYNEQFF
many | TRBJ1-1 | TRBV7-6 | NA | TGTGCCAGCAGCCCCAGACGGAACACTGAAGCTTTCTTT | CASSPRRNTEAFF
few | TRBJ2-3 | TRBV29-1 | TRBD2 | TGCAGCGGTACTAGCGGGAGAGGGGATACGCAGTATTTT | CSGTSGRGDTQYF
many | TRBJ2-1 | TRBV30 | NA | TGTGCCTGGTGTGCGGAATACTACAATGAGCAGTTCTTC | CAWCAEYYNEQFF
few | TRBJ1-4 | TRBV11-2 | NA | TGTGCCAGCAGCTTTACAAGGTTTGGGGGTTACAGCGCAACTAATGAAAAACTGTTTTTT | CASSFTRFGGYSATNEKLFF
NA | TRBJ2-7 | TRBV28 | NA | TGTGCCAGCAGTTTGTTCGGGGCCCTCTCCTACGAGCAGTACTTC | CASSLFGALSYEQYF
many | TRBJ2-7 | TRBV5-1 | NA | TGCGCCAGCAGCTTTACAGGGAGGGACGAGCAGTACTTC | CASSFTGRDEQYF
few | TRBJ1-4 | TRBV13 | NA | TGTGCCAGCAGTCGGCAGGCGGAGGAAAAACTGTTTTTT | CASSRQAEEKLFF
many | TRBJ2-5 | TRBV6-5 | NA | TGTGCCAGCAGTTACTCTATCGGGACAAAGTTCGGAGAGACCCAGTACTTC | CASSYSIGTKFGETQYF
NA | TRBJ2-7 | TRBV5-1 | TRBD1 | TGCGCCAGCAGCTTTACCACTGGAGGGACCAGGGGGCAATCAGCCTACGAGCAGTACTTC | CASSFTTGGTRGQSAYEQYF
many | TRBJ2-7 | TRBV6-2/TRBV6-3 | NA | TGTGCCAGCAGTTCGAAGCCCTACTACGAGCAGTACTTC | CASSSKPYYEQYF
many | TRBJ2-2 | TRBV28 | NA | TGTGCCAGCAGTAAGGATAGCAGGGACACCGGGGAGCTGTTTTTT | CASSKDSRDTGELFF
NA | TRBJ1-1 | TRBV12-5 | NA | TGTGCTAGTGGTCCACAGGGAAGCACTGAAGCTTTCTTT | CASGPQGSTEAFF
NA | TRBJ2-6 | TRBV15 | NA | TGTGCCACCAGCCGAGGGGCTGGGGCCAACGTCCTGACTTTC | CATSRGAGANVLTF
many | TRBJ2-7 | TRBV12-3/TRBV12-4 | NA | TGTGCCAGCAGTTTAGCGCACAGGGTTCCTTCCTACGAGCAGTACTTC | CASSLAHRVPSYEQYF
NA | TRBJ1-2 | TRBV20-1 | NA | TGCAGTGCAACACAGGGCCTCGGCTACACCTTC | CSATQGLGYTF
NA | TRBJ1-4 | TRBV12-3/TRBV12-4 | NA | TGTGCCAGCAGTTTGGGTTCGTCGCCCAATGAAAAACTGTTTTTT | CASSLGSSPNEKLFF
few | TRBJ1-5 | TRBV4-1 | NA | TGCGCCAGCAGCCAAGAAATCGCCACAGGGCATCAGCCCCAGCATTTT | CASSQEIATGHQPQHF
NA | TRBJ2-7 | TRBV20-1 | TRBD1 | TGCAGTGCTAGGAGACCGGGACAGGGGACCTACGAGCAGTACTTC | CSARRPGQGTYEQYF
NA | TRBJ1-5 | TRBV15 | NA | TGTGCCACCAGCGGCTACATCAATCAGCCCCAGCATTTT | CATSGYINQPQHF
many | TRBJ2-7 | TRBV6-2/TRBV6-3 | NA | TGTGCCAGCAGTTACTCGTCACAGGACTTCTACGAGCAGTACTTC | CASSYSSQDFYEQYF
many | TRBJ1-5 | TRBV2 | TRBD1 | TGTGCCAACAGGGGGGACAGGGTTGGCAATCAGCCCCAGCATTTT | CANRGDRVGNQPQHF
many | TRBJ1-1 | TRBV9 | NA | TGTGCCAGCAGGAGGACAGAGAACACTGAAGCTTTCTTT | CASRRTENTEAFF
few | TRBJ2-2 | TRBV20-1 | TRBD1 | TGCAGTGCTTCACAGGGGCGGGTGGTCGACACCGGGGAGCTGTTTTTT | CSASQGRVVDTGELFF
once | TRBJ1-2 | TRBV5-5 | TRBD1 | TGTGCCAGCAGCTGGGACAGGGGTGTATATGGCTACACCTTC | CASSWDRGVYGYTF
NA | TRBJ2-2 | TRBV7-9 | NA | TGTGCCAGCAGTCGTCCGGGGAGAAGGGGCAGGGACACCGGGGAGCTGTTTTTT | CASSRPGRRGRDTGELFF
few | TRBJ1-4 | TRBV5-5 | NA | TGTGCCAGCAGCTTTCCGGGGTCTGAAAAACTGTTTTTT | CASSFPGSEKLFF
many | TRBJ2-1 | TRBV7-2 | TRBD2 | TGTGCCAGCAGCTTAGACTGGGGGGGACTAGCCTACAATGAGCAGTTCTTC | CASSLDWGGLAYNEQFF
NA | TRBJ1-2 | TRBV27 | TRBD1 | TGTGCCAGCAGTCCCGGGACAGGGGTCGGCTACACCTTC | CASSPGTGVGYTF
NA | TRBJ1-1 | TRBV5-1 | NA | TGCGCCAGCAGCATATCGGGAGGACAGACACTTGAAGCTTTCTTT | CASSISGGQTLEAFF
few | TRBJ2-5 | TRBV7-9 | TRBD1 | TGTGCCAGCAGCCCGGGACAGAAATTTCAAGAGACCCAGTACTTC | CASSPGQKFQETQYF
many | TRBJ2-7 | TRBV20-1 | NA | TGCAGTGCCCCCACGGCTGGACGCTCCTACGAGCAGTACTTC | CSAPTAGRSYEQYF
many | TRBJ2-3 | TRBV6-2/TRBV6-3 | NA | TGTGCCAGCAGTTACGGCGGCAGGGGCGCTAGCACAGATACGCAGTATTTT | CASSYGGRGASTDTQYF
few | TRBJ2-5 | TRBV7-2 | TRBD2 | TGTGCCAGCAGTCCTATCCTGGGCGGGGGGGCGGAGACCCAGTACTTC | CASSPILGGGAETQYF